This TCR beta chain was recovered during a study of human T cells and chemical hapten exposure. Time point of the sample: healthy volunteer bleed at 6 weeks. Extraction yielded total RNA from whole blood (unfractionated). This clonotype was seen a handful of times. Using its own MiXCR run on the RACE reads, TCRdb lists one record per CDR3 protein. The sample consists of about 34,000 distinct CDR3 sequences, approximately 5% of them appearing once. This CDR3 has 15 amino acids. Trimming removed 4 bases from V and 0 bases from J, with 13 bases in between. Germline CDR1 is SGHRS and CDR2 is YFSETQ. The sample taken for sequencing was whole blood. The chain couples TRBV5-1 to TRBJ1-1, with D maybe TRBD1 (5 bases). The origin of this receptor is a human donor in good health. Some clones in this sample may be carry-over from other donors' samples. The CDR3 here is CASSQGAAMNTEAFF. The CDR3, as DNA: TGCGCCAGCAGCCAAGGGGCAGCTATGAACACTGAAGCTTTCTTT.